A selection of T cell receptor beta chains follows, all from one sample in a study of PD-L1 blockade in urothelial cancer. Clones were read by immunoSEQ multiplex PCR, and TCRdb kept only the in-frame ones, dropping some. The table lists some 53,000 clones, around three quarters of them singletons, with approximately 3.6% in the top ten. This sample comprised PBMCs, obtained around atezolizumab (anti-PD-L1) treatment. These receptors came from a man aged 65-85 years with urothelial cancer. The CDR3 runs from the conserved cysteine through the conserved F or W. D genes are given only for firm matches. Clone size is shown for a subset of rows, as once, few, many or a class of expanded clone.

14,TRBV18,TRBD2,TRBJ2-5,-,CASSPLAGWETQYF,TGTGCCAGCTCACCACTAGCGGGATGGGAGACCCAGTACTTC
14,TRBV5-1,TRBD1,TRBJ2-7,-,CASSFGQGRYEQYF,TGCGCCAGCAGCTTTGGACAGGGGCGCTACGAGCAGTACTTC
14,TRBV7-8,-,TRBJ2-7,-,CASSPPDNSYEQYF,TGTGCCAGCAGCCCCCCGGACAACTCCTACGAGCAGTACTTC
15,TRBV6-1,TRBD2,TRBJ2-1,-,CASSEWAGGYNEQFF,TGTGCCAGCAGTGAATGGGCGGGGGGCTACAATGAGCAGTTCTTC
15,TRBV12-5,-,TRBJ2-7,few,CASGFNFQGSYEQYF,TGTGCTAGTGGTTTTAATTTTCAGGGTTCCTACGAGCAGTACTTC
16,TRBV4-2,-,TRBJ1-3,few,CASSQDYRVTGNTIYF,TGTGCCAGCAGCCAAGACTACAGGGTAACTGGAAACACCATATATTTT
16,TRBV7-2,TRBD1,TRBJ1-5,-,CASSSRGTGVDQPQHF,TGTGCCAGCAGCAGCAGGGGGACGGGTGTGGATCAGCCCCAGCATTTT
18,TRBV7-9,-,TRBJ1-6,-,CASSLYETGGGGNSPLHF,TGTGCCAGCAGCTTGTACGAGACAGGTGGGGGTGGTAATTCACCCCTCCACTTT
18,TRBV7-6,TRBD1,TRBJ1-4,-,CASSARPGGARSEEKLFF,TGTGCCAGCAGCGCCAGGCCAGGGGGCGCGAGGAGTGAGGAAAAACTGTTTTTT
13,TRBV14,TRBD1,TRBJ1-6,-,CASSLGQGTPLHF,TGTGCCAGCAGCCTCGGACAGGGAACACCCCTCCACTTT
15,TRBV5-1,TRBD1,TRBJ2-7,-,CASSLEGQGAGEQYF,TGCGCCAGCAGCTTGGAGGGACAGGGGGCTGGGGAGCAGTACTTC
15,TRBV19,TRBD1,TRBJ1-1,few,CASSTLQGINTEAFF,TGTGCCAGTAGTACCCTACAGGGGATAAACACTGAAGCTTTCTTT
13,TRBV6-1,-,TRBJ1-5,-,CASSEPGNQPQHF,TGTGCCAGCAGTGAACCGGGGAATCAGCCCCAGCATTTT
13,TRBV7-2,-,TRBJ2-3,-,CASSLNQADTQYF,TGTGCCAGCAGCTTAAACCAGGCAGATACGCAGTATTTT
16,TRBV13,TRBD2,TRBJ2-3,medium-sized,CASSSPGLAGADTQYF,TGTGCCAGCAGCAGCCCGGGACTAGCGGGAGCAGATACGCAGTATTTT
16,TRBV5-1,TRBD1,TRBJ1-1,-,CASSLRQGRMNTEAFF,TGCGCCAGCAGCTTGAGACAGGGCAGGATGAACACTGAAGCTTTCTTT
13,TRBV11-2,-,TRBJ2-1,-,CASSLQRGNEQFF,TGTGCCAGCAGCTTACAGAGAGGGAATGAGCAGTTCTTC
15,TRBV11-1,TRBD1,TRBJ2-7,-,CASSADRTRSYEQYF,TGTGCCAGCAGCGCGGACAGGACCCGCTCCTACGAGCAGTACTTC
15,TRBV7-6,TRBD2,TRBJ2-5,-,CASSSLAGGPETQYF,TGTGCCAGCAGCTCGTTAGCGGGAGGGCCAGAGACCCAGTACTTC
15,TRBV11-2,TRBD2,TRBJ2-1,-,CASSYRTSLGHEQFF,TGTGCCAGCAGCTACCGGACTAGCCTAGGGCATGAGCAGTTCTTC
14,TRBV6-6,-,TRBJ1-2,-,CASRREGLNYGYTF,TGTGCCAGCAGGAGGGAAGGGCTTAACTATGGCTACACCTTC
15,TRBV4-3,TRBD1,TRBJ2-7,-,CASSPGTGSSYEQYF,TGCGCCAGCAGCCCCGGGACAGGGAGCTCCTACGAGCAGTACTTC
16,TRBV11-3,TRBD2,TRBJ2-3,-,CARNRAGGRGTDTQYF,TGTGCCAGGAATCGGGCGGGAGGGCGCGGCACAGATACGCAGTATTTT
12,TRBV12-5,-,TRBJ2-5,-,CASGQGQETQYF,TGTGCTAGTGGTCAGGGACAAGAGACCCAGTACTTC
15,TRBV6-6,TRBD1,TRBJ1-1,-,CASSPSDRGYTEAFF,TGTGCCAGCAGCCCTTCGGACAGGGGATACACTGAAGCTTTCTTT
14,TRBV7-9,TRBD2,TRBJ2-1,-,CASSPPLAGNEQFF,TGTGCCAGCAGTCCCCCACTAGCGGGCAATGAGCAGTTCTTC
15,TRBV2,-,TRBJ2-1,few,CASNVGTSEYNEQFF,TGTGCCAGCAACGTCGGCACATCGGAGTACAATGAGCAGTTCTTC
14,TRBV29-1,TRBD1,TRBJ2-5,-,CSVDADRGPETQYF,TGCAGCGTTGATGCGGACAGGGGGCCGGAGACCCAGTACTTC
14,TRBV11-3,TRBD1,TRBJ2-7,-,CASSFGQGSYEQYF,TGTGCCAGCAGCTTTGGACAGGGAAGCTACGAGCAGTACTTC
15,TRBV4-3,-,TRBJ2-2,-,CASSQDITHTGELFF,TGCGCCAGCAGCCAAGATATTACTCACACCGGGGAGCTGTTTTTT
15,TRBV5-5,TRBD2,TRBJ2-1,-,CASSNKRGGLDEQFF,TGTGCCAGCAGCAACAAGCGGGGGGGCTTGGATGAGCAGTTCTTC
14,TRBV7-6,-,TRBJ2-2,-,CASSLTTGTGELFF,TGTGCCAGCAGCTTAACCACCGGGACCGGGGAGCTGTTTTTT
14,TRBV5-4,-,TRBJ2-7,-,CASSLKQGSYEQYF,TGTGCCAGCAGCTTAAAACAGGGCTCCTACGAGCAGTACTTC
18,TRBV4-3,-,TRBJ1-1,few,CASSQNLGSGTGGTEAFF,TGCGCCAGCAGCCAAAACTTGGGATCCGGGACGGGGGGCACTGAAGCTTTCTTT
11,TRBV7-9,-,TRBJ1-1,-,CASSDTDEAFF,TGTGCCAGCAGCGACACAGATGAAGCTTTCTTT
16,TRBV7-8,TRBD2,TRBJ2-1,-,CASSLATSGGANEQFF,TGTGCCAGCAGCTTAGCAACTAGCGGGGGGGCGAATGAGCAGTTCTTC
15,TRBV11-1,-,TRBJ2-7,-,CASSLEAGPTYEQYF,TGTGCCAGCAGCTTAGAGGCGGGTCCAACCTACGAGCAGTACTTC
16,TRBV5-4,TRBD2,TRBJ2-3,many,CASSIRAGSFTDTQYF,TGTGCCAGCAGCATCCGAGCGGGGTCTTTCACAGATACGCAGTATTTT
18,TRBV10-3,TRBD2,TRBJ2-3,-,CASRTPGLAGSSTDTQYF,TGTGCCAGCAGAACCCCGGGACTAGCGGGGTCTAGCACAGATACGCAGTATTTT
18,TRBV2,-,TRBJ2-2,few,CASSDFRGANRNTGELFF,TGTGCCAGCAGTGATTTCAGGGGCGCAAACCGGAACACCGGGGAGCTGTTTTTT
17,TRBV28,TRBD2,TRBJ2-5,-,CASRLSSSGRMVKTQYF,TGTGCCAGCAGACTATCGTCTAGCGGGAGGATGGTGAAGACCCAGTACTTC
15,TRBV2,TRBD2,TRBJ2-7,-,CAGRGSGLASYEQYF,TGTGCCGGCCGGGGTTCCGGACTAGCCTCCTACGAGCAGTACTTC
13,TRBV18,-,TRBJ1-2,-,CASSPDQVGGYTF,TGTGCCAGCTCACCAGACCAGGTCGGCGGCTACACCTTC
14,TRBV5-5,-,TRBJ1-2,-,CASSHIRGGGGYTF,TGTGCCAGCAGCCATATCCGGGGGGGTGGAGGCTACACCTTC
14,TRBV11-2,-,TRBJ1-1,-,CASVRVPTNTEAFF,TGTGCCAGCGTCCGGGTACCGACGAACACTGAAGCTTTCTTT
16,TRBV7-6,TRBD1,TRBJ1-2,once,CASSEGQWLSSYGYTF,TGTGCCAGCAGCGAGGGACAGTGGCTTTCCTCCTATGGCTACACCTTC
16,TRBV27,TRBD1,TRBJ1-5,-,CASSLYGTGYNQPQHF,TGTGCCAGCAGTTTATATGGGACAGGGTACAATCAGCCCCAGCATTTT
15,TRBV27,-,TRBJ1-6,few,CASSLPQGANSPLHF,TGTGCCAGCAGTCTTCCGCAAGGGGCTAATTCACCCCTCCACTTT
15,TRBV5-1,-,TRBJ2-5,-,CASAKRVLGLETQYF,TGCGCCAGCGCCAAGCGGGTCTTGGGACTCGAGACCCAGTACTTC
17,TRBV7-9,TRBD2,TRBJ2-3,-,CASSFRGGGLSTDTQYF,TGTGCCAGCAGCTTTAGAGGCGGGGGGCTTAGCACAGATACGCAGTATTTT
15,TRBV4-3,-,TRBJ2-3,-,CASSQDRGGLDTQYF,TGCGCCAGCAGCCAAGATAGGGGGGGGTTAGATACGCAGTATTTT
17,TRBV7-9,TRBD1,TRBJ1-5,once,CASSLDRRGQGDQPQHF,TGTGCCAGCAGCTTAGACCGTCGGGGACAGGGGGATCAGCCCCAGCATTTT
16,TRBV19,TRBD1,TRBJ1-5,-,CASSPGQVYSNQPQHF,TGTGCCAGTAGCCCGGGACAGGTCTATAGCAATCAGCCCCAGCATTTT
14,TRBV5-1,-,TRBJ1-1,-,CASSLTGLNTEAFF,TGCGCCAGCAGCTTGACAGGGCTGAACACTGAAGCTTTCTTT
13,TRBV5-1,TRBD1,TRBJ1-2,-,CASSRDRGWGYTF,TGCGCCAGCAGCCGCGACAGGGGGTGGGGCTACACCTTC
15,TRBV11-2,-,TRBJ2-5,-,CASRSGTGVEETQYF,TGTGCCAGCCGCTCGGGGACGGGAGTAGAGGAGACCCAGTACTTC
16,TRBV5-1,-,TRBJ1-1,-,CASSLGITEQGTEAFF,TGCGCCAGCAGCTTGGGGATAACAGAACAGGGCACTGAAGCTTTCTTT
18,TRBV4-2,-,TRBJ1-1,few,CASSPRPSSGRGNTEAFF,TGTGCCAGCAGCCCAAGGCCCTCGTCCGGGCGGGGGAACACTGAAGCTTTCTTT
17,TRBV2,-,TRBJ1-5,-,CATSRSRTLYSNQPQHF,TGTGCCACCTCCAGAAGCAGGACTCTTTATAGCAATCAGCCCCAGCATTTT